The clone carrying this T cell receptor (beta chain) was observed a handful of times. Its antigen is currently unknown. This sample was taken from a study of radiation and T cells in renal cell carcinoma. Study observations and caveats: Baseline intratumoral clonotype presence is unknown without pretreatment biopsies. From baseline, blood top tumor clonotypes peaked at 2 weeks post-radiation.

TCRdb's table, derived via immunoSEQ multiplex PCR, lists solely in-frame clones and lacks some. The sample includes approximately 65,000 clones, 60% to 85% of them seen just once. The V segment lost 7 bases and the J segment 6 bases; nucleotides outside the gene matches: 8. CDR1 SGHTA and CDR2 FQGNSA come from the germline V gene. This CDR3 has 16 amino acids. The time point was: blood 4 weeks post-SBRT, at nephrectomy. Noted treatment: 15 Gy SBRT to primary tumor, nephrectomy 4 weeks later. Nephrectomy followed 15 Gy stereotactic body radiation by 4 weeks. Radiation-treated patients gave blood at baseline, week 2 and week 4.

The starting material was blood, obtained from a patient whose treatment included radiotherapy and nephrectomy. The clonotype originates from a man between 60 and 70 years old with renal cell carcinoma. This rearrangement joins TRBV7-2 to TRBJ2-3, with 15 bases fitting TRBD2. The CDR3 nucleotides are TGTGCCAGCACCAGGACTAGCGGGGGGGCCGGGGATACGCAGTATTTT. It is translated as CASTRTSGGAGDTQYF.